A selection of T cell receptor beta chains follows, all from one sample in a study of cytomegalovirus exposure and HLA in healthy donors. Assay used: immunoSEQ multiplex PCR; TCRdb lists only in-frame clones, some missing. The sample yields fewer than 200,000 clones, approximately 70% seen once. The sequenced sample was PBMCs. All receptors derive from a woman aged 25-40 years in good health and CMV-seronegative. The CDR3 runs from the conserved cysteine through the conserved F or W. Each record gives: D gene, clone size, J gene, V gene, CDR3 length, CDR3 DNA, CDR3 protein. A D gene is named only where the DNA matches it firmly. Clone size appears in some rows only: once, few, many, or a class for an expanded clone.

d_call: TRBD1
clone_size: once
j_call: TRBJ2-7
v_call: TRBV7-2
cdr3_length: 15
cdr3_nt: TGTGTCAGCAGCTTGGAGACAGGGGGATACTACGAGCAGTACTTC
cdr3_aa: CVSSLETGGYYEQYF

d_call: TRBD1
clone_size: few
j_call: TRBJ1-2
v_call: TRBV30
cdr3_length: 13
cdr3_nt: TGTGCCTGGAGTGTTGGGACAGGGGCCGGCTACACCTTC
cdr3_aa: CAWSVGTGAGYTF

d_call: TRBD1
clone_size: -
j_call: TRBJ2-3
v_call: TRBV29-1
cdr3_length: 16
cdr3_nt: TGCAGCGCATCGGGTATGGGCCGCAGGGGGACAGATACGCAGTATTTT
cdr3_aa: CSASGMGRRGTDTQYF

d_call: -
clone_size: -
j_call: TRBJ1-1
v_call: TRBV4-1
cdr3_length: 14
cdr3_nt: TGCGCCAGCAGCCAAGATCTTGACGGGAGTGAAGCTTTCTTT
cdr3_aa: CASSQDLDGSEAFF

d_call: -
clone_size: -
j_call: TRBJ1-5
v_call: TRBV27
cdr3_length: 14
cdr3_nt: TGTGCCAGCAGTTTGAGCGGAGGATTTTGGCCCCAGCATTTT
cdr3_aa: CASSLSGGFWPQHF

d_call: TRBD1
clone_size: -
j_call: TRBJ2-6
v_call: TRBV9
cdr3_length: 18
cdr3_nt: TGTGCCAGCAGCGTAGTGGGACAGGGAACCTCTGGGGCCAACGTCCTGACTTTC
cdr3_aa: CASSVVGQGTSGANVLTF

d_call: -
clone_size: -
j_call: TRBJ2-7
v_call: TRBV7-3
cdr3_length: 16
cdr3_nt: TGTGCCAGCAGCTCATGGACAGACAAAAAACCCTACGAGCAGTACTTC
cdr3_aa: CASSSWTDKKPYEQYF

d_call: TRBD1
clone_size: -
j_call: TRBJ2-7
v_call: TRBV7-2
cdr3_length: 13
cdr3_nt: TGTGCCAGCAGCTTCGGACAGGGCTACGAGCAGTACTTC
cdr3_aa: CASSFGQGYEQYF

d_call: TRBD2
clone_size: -
j_call: TRBJ2-1
v_call: TRBV7-2
cdr3_length: 16
cdr3_nt: TGTGCCAGCAGCTGGGGACTAGCGGGGGGGTACAATGAGCAGTTCTTC
cdr3_aa: CASSWGLAGGYNEQFF

d_call: -
clone_size: few
j_call: TRBJ1-2
v_call: TRBV4-1
cdr3_length: 13
cdr3_nt: TGCGCCAGCAGCCCCACAGGGTCGGATGGCTACACCTTC
cdr3_aa: CASSPTGSDGYTF

d_call: -
clone_size: few
j_call: TRBJ1-2
v_call: TRBV11-3
cdr3_length: 15
cdr3_nt: TGTGCCAGCAGCTTACAGGGATGTCCAACCTATGGCTACACCTTC
cdr3_aa: CASSLQGCPTYGYTF

d_call: TRBD2
clone_size: -
j_call: TRBJ2-1
v_call: TRBV4-1
cdr3_length: 15
cdr3_nt: TGCGCCAGCAGTCCCGGGGGGGCCCTTACGGATGAGCAGTTCTTC
cdr3_aa: CASSPGGALTDEQFF

d_call: -
clone_size: -
j_call: TRBJ1-1
v_call: TRBV9
cdr3_length: 13
cdr3_nt: TGTGCCAGCAGCGTAGGGAGGGGTACTGAAGCTTTCTTT
cdr3_aa: CASSVGRGTEAFF